The sequence of this T cell receptor beta chain was determined in a study of early T cells in non-severe SARS-CoV-2 infection. As for the study in general: Sequenced material consisted of bulk RNA (from unsorted whole blood), and chains were unpaired. Study observations and caveats: Sequences matched to VDJdb favored anti-spike CD8 responses, while private and CD4 specificities were missed.

As concerns this clonotype: Antigen specificity is unknown.

The TCR library protocol was used to attach unique molecular identifiers. These identifiers were attached to individual cDNA molecules. TCRdb reprocessed the 5' RACE reads with MiXCR, giving one entry per CDR3 protein. The table records around 52,000 distinct CDR3 sequences, 6% to 7% of them present only once. Germline-derived CDR1 and CDR2 are LGHNA and YSLEER. This CDR3 contains 17 residues. V was cut by 2 bases and J by 0 bases, with 14 bases left in between. Source material: whole blood. This chain uses TRBV4-3 with TRBJ1-3; D may be TRBD1 (5 bases). The source is an adult who was a healthcare worker with PCR-confirmed SARS-CoV-2 infection or an uninfected control (not recorded which). The CDR3, as DNA: TGCGCCAGCAGCCAATGGCGGGGGGGGAGCTCTGGAAACACCATATATTTT. Translated, it gives CASSQWRGGSSGNTIYF.